This T cell receptor beta chain was identified during a study of cytomegalovirus exposure and HLA in healthy donors. Notes on the study in general: The later analysis indicated that the majority of CMV-associated TCR beta chains appeared HLA-restricted. Later on, an analysis found that several of the most significant clusters appeared to be linked to common viral pathogens, which included parvovirus B19. In an earlier analysis, productive rearrangement rates for most beta V segments clustered near 87% or 30%. Reports indicated that the classifier achieved high specificity and sensitivity in diagnosing cytomegalovirus status.

Deletions cut 0 bases from V and 12 bases from J, with 17 bases between. The germline gives CDR1 SGHRS, CDR2 YFSETQ. The length of the CDR3 is 14 residues. The PCR employed 60 Vbeta primers together with 13 Jbeta primers. The table came from immunoSEQ multiplex PCR; TCRdb's copy has only in-frame clones and leaves some out. The profile shows 120,000 to 150,000 clones, 65% to 85% of them singletons. A note on this clone: The antigen is unknown.

The sequenced material came from PBMCs. The chain has TRBV5-1 and TRBJ2-3, with TRBD2 as a possible D gene (5 bases). This receptor was obtained from a woman in her thirties or forties in good health and CMV-seropositive. Here the CDR3 DNA reads TGCGCCAGCAGCTTGGATGCTAGTGGGGAGCTTCAGTATTTT. Protein sequence: CASSLDASGELQYF.